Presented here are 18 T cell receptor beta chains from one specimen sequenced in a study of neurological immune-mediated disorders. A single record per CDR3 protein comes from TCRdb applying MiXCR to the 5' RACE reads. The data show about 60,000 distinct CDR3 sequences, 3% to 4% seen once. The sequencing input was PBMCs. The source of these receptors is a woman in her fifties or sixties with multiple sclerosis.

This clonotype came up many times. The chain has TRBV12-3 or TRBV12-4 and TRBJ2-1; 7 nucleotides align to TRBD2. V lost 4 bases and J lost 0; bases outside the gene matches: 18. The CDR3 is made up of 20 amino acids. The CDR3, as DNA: TGTGCCAGCAGTTCGGGGGGTGGCCCTACCAGGACTAGCTCCTACAATGAGCAGTTCTTC. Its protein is CASSSGGGPTRTSSYNEQFF.

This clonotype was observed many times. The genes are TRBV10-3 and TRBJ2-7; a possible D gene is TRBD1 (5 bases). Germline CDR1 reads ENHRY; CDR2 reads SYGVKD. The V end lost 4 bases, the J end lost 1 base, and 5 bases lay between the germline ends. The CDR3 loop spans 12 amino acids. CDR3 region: CAISAGSYEQYF. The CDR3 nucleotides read TGTGCCATCAGTGCAGGGTCCTACGAGCAGTACTTC.

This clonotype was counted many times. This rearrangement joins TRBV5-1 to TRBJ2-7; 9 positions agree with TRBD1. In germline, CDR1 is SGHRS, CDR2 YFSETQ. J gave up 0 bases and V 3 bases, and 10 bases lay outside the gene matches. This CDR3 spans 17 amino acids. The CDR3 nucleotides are TGCGCCAGCAGCTCCGGGACAGGGTCCTTCAGCTCCTACGAGCAGTACTTC. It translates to CASSSGTGSFSSYEQYF.

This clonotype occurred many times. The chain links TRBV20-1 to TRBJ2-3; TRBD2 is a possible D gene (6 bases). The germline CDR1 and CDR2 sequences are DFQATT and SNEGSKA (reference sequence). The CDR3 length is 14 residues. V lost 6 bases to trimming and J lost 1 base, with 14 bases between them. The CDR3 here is CSAMAGRGTDTQYF. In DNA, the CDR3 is TGCAGTGCCATGGCGGGGCGGGGCACAGATACGCAGTATTTT.

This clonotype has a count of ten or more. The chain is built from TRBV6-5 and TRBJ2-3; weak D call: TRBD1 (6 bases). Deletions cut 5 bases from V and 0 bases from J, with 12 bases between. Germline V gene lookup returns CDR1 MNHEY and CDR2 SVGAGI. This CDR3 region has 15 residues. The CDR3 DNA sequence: TGTGCCAGCAGTCGACAGGCTGCTAGCACAGATACGCAGTATTTT. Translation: CASSRQAASTDTQYF.

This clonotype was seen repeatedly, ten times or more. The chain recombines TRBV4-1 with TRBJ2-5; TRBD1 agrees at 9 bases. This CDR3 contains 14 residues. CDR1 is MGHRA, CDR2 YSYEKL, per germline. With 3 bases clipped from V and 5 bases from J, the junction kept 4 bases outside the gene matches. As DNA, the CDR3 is TGCGCCAGCAGCCAGGGACAGGGACGGGAGACCCAGTACTTC. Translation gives CASSQGQGRETQYF.

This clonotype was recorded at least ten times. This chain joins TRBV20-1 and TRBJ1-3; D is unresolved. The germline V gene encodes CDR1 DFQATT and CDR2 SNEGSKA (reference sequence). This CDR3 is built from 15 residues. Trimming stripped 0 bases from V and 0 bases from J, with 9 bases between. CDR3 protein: CSARETGSSGNTIYF. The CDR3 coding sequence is TGCAGTGCTAGAGAAACCGGAAGCTCTGGAAACACCATATATTTT.

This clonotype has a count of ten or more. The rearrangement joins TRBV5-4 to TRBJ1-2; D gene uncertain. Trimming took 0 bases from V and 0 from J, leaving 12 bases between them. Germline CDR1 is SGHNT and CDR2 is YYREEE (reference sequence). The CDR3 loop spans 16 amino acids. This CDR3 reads CASSLEKGGTNYGYTF. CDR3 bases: TGTGCCAGCAGCTTGGAGAAGGGTGGCACTAACTATGGCTACACCTTC.

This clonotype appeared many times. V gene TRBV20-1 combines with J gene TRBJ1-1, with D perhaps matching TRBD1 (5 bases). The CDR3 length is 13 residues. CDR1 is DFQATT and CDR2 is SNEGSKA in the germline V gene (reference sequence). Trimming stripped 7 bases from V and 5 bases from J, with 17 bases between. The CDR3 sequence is CSGQRRGRTEAFF. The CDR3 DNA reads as TGCAGTGGTCAACGCCGGGGGAGGACTGAAGCTTTCTTT.

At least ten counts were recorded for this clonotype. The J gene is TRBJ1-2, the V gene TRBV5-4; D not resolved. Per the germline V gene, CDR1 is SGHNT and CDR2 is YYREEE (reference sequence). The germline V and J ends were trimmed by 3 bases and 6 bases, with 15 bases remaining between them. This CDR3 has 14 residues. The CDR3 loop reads CASSSWTELHGYTF. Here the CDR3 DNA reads TGTGCCAGCAGCTCATGGACGGAGCTCCATGGCTACACCTTC.

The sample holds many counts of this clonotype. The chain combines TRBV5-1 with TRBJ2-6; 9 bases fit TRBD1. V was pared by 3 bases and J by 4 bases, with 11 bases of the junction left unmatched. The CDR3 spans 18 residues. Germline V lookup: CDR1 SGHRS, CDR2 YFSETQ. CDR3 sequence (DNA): TGCGCCAGCAGCTCGTACCGGGACAGGGTCTCCGGGGCCAACGTCCTGACTTTC. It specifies CASSSYRDRVSGANVLTF.

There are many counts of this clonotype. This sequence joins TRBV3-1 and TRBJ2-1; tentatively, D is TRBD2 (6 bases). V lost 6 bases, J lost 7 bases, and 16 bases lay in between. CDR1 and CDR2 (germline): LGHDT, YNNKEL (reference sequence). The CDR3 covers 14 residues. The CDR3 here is CASRPGTSRNEQFF. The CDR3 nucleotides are TGTGCCAGCAGGCCCGGGACTTCCAGGAATGAGCAGTTCTTC.

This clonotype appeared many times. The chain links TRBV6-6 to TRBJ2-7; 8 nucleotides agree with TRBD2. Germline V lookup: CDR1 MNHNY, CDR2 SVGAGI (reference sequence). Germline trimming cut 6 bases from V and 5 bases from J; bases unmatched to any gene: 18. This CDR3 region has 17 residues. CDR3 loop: CASSTRPPGLATHEQYF. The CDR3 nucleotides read TGTGCCAGCAGCACCAGACCCCCCGGACTAGCAACCCACGAGCAGTACTTC.

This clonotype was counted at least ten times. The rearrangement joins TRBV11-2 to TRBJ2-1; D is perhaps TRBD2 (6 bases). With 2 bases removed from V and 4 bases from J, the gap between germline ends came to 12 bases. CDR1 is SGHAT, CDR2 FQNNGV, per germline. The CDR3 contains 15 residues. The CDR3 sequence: CASSLTGTGYNEQFF. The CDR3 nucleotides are TGTGCCAGCAGCTTAACGGGGACTGGATACAATGAGCAGTTCTTC.

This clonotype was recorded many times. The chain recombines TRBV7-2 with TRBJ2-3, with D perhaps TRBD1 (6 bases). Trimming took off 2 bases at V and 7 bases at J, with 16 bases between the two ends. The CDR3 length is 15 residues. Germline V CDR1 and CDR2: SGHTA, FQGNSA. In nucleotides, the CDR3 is TGTGCCAGCAGCTTAAGTTTTACAGGGCAGTATACGCAGTATTTT. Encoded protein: CASSLSFTGQYTQYF.

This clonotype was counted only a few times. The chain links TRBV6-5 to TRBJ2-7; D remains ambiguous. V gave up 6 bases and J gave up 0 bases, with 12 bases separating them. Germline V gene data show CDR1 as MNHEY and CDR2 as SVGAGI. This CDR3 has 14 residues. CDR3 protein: CASSFRRSSYEQYF. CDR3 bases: TGTGCCAGCAGCTTTCGGCGAAGCTCCTACGAGCAGTACTTC.

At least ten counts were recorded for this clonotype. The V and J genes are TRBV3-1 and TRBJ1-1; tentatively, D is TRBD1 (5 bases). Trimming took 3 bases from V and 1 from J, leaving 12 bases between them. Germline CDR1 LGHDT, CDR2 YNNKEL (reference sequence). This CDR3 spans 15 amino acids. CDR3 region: CASSHSPGKNTEAFF. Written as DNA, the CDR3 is TGTGCCAGCAGCCATAGTCCAGGGAAGAACACTGAAGCTTTCTTT.

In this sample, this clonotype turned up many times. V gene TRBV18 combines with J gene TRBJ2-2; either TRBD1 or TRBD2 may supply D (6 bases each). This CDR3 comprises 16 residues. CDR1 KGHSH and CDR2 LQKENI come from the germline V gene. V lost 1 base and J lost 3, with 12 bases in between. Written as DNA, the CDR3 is TGTGCCAGCTCACCACGACAGAGGGGGGACACCGGGGAGCTGTTTTTT. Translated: CASSPRQRGDTGELFF.